This T cell receptor (beta chain) derives from a study of T cell responses to AZD1222 COVID-19 vaccine. Study conclusions and caveats: In a largely white British group with more females than males, clonal diversity was possibly underestimated.

Profiled with immunoSEQ multiplex PCR; TCRdb holds only in-frame clones, not every one. Of some 110,000 clones in the sample, roughly nine tenths were seen once. Second doses that came at about 4 or about 12 weeks were put together. On this clone: Its antigen is unknown.

The receptor comes from an adult who received the AZD1222 COVID-19 vaccine. The sample in question was peripheral blood, obtained 28 days after the second AZD1222 dose.

The CDR3 reads CASSPIPGGNEQYF. The CDR3, as DNA: TGTGCCAGCTCACCAATCCCAGGGGGCAACGAGCAGTACTTC. This chain joins TRBV18 and TRBJ2-7, with 8 nucleotides matching TRBD1. V gave up 2 bases and J gave up 5 bases; unmatched junction bases: 5. CDR3 length: 14 residues. Germline lookup yields CDR1 KGHSH and CDR2 LQKENI. Combining the CDR3 with reference TRBV18 and TRBJ2-7 gives the whole variable domain NAGVMQNPRHLVRRRGQEARLRCSPMKGHSHVYWYRQLPEEGLKFMVYLQKENIIDESGMPKERFSAEFPKEGPSILRIQQVVRGDSAAYFCASSPIPGGNEQYFGPGTRLTVT.